The sequence of this TCR beta chain was determined in a study of blood T cell repertoires in COVID-19. Study at large: The origin of the acute and convalescent COVID-19 samples was the United States, Italy and Spain. From T cells, B-cell-depleted T cells, or PBMCs came the material, which was cDNA or gDNA.

Original processing methods: Reference gene primer amplification in the assay estimated nucleated cell counts. Only in-frame clones appear in the TCRdb table, and some are missing; sequencing was by immunoSEQ multiplex PCR. The V and J calls and the clone size are those of that table, but D and trimming were determined from the DNA. The sample lists approximately 100,000 clones, roughly 79% seen once, with 10% in the top ten. From germline, CDR1 is MNHEY and CDR2 SMNVEV (reference sequence). Trimming left V 3 bases short and J 6 bases short, with 14 bases between. The CDR3 totals 14 residues. The chain has TRBV27 and TRBJ1-1; D call uncertain. This TCR was sampled from a human donor in a cohort sampled during active COVID-19. Sequencing used peripheral blood. CDR3 DNA: TGTGCCAGCAGTTTTGGAGGTGTCTACTCTGAAGCTTTCTTT. Protein sequence: CASSFGGVYSEAFF.